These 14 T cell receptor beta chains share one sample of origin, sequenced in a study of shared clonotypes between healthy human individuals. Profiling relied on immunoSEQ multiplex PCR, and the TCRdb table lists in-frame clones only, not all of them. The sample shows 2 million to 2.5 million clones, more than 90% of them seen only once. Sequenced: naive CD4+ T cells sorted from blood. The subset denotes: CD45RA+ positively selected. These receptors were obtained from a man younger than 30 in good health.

The CDR3 DNA reads as TGTGCCTGGGGGCCGGAAAGGCGGCCCCTCCACTTT. It yields the protein CAWGPERRPLHF. The V call is TRBV30, the J call TRBJ1-6; D is ambiguous. Trimming stripped 5 bases from V and 13 bases from J, with 15 bases between. The CDR3 contains 12 residues. CDR1 and CDR2 from the germline V gene are GTSNPN and SVGIG (reference sequence).

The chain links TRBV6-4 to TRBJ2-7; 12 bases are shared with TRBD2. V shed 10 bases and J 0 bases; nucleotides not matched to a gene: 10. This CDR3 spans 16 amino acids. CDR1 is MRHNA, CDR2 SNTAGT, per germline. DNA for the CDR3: TGTGCCACCAAGGGGGGACTAGCGGGTGTCTCCTACGAGCAGTACTTC. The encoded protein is CATKGGLAGVSYEQYF.

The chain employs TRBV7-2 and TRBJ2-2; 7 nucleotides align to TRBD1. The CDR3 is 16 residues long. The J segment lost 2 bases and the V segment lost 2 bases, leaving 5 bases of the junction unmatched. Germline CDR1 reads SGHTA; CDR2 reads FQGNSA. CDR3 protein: CASSLRQGFNTGELFF. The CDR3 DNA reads TGTGCCAGCAGCTTACGACAGGGCTTTAACACCGGGGAGCTGTTTTTT.

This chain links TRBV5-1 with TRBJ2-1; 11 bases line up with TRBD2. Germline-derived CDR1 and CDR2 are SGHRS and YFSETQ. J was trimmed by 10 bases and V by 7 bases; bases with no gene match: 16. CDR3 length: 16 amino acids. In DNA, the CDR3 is TGCGCCAGCTCGCCCTCGGAACTAGCGGGAGCTAGAGAGCAGTTCTTC. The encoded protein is CASSPSELAGAREQFF.

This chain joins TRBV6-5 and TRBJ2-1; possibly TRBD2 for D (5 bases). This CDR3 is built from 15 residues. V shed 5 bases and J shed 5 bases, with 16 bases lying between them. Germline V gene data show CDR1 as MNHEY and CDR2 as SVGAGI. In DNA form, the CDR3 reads TGTGCCAGCAGTAAGATAAGGACTGACCACAATGAGCAGTTCTTC. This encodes CASSKIRTDHNEQFF.

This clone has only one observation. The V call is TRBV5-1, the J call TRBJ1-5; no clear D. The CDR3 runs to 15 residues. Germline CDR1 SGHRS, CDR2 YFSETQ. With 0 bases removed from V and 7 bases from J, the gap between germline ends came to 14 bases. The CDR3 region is CASSLGPPEAQPQHF. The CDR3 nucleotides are TGCGCCAGCAGCTTGGGACCCCCTGAAGCACAGCCCCAGCATTTT.

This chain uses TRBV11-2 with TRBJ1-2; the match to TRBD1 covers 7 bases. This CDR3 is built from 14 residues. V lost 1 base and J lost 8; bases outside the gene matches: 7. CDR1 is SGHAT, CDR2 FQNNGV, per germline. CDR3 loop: CASSLVGRGFGYTF. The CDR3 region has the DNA TGTGCCAGCAGCTTAGTGGGCAGGGGGTTCGGCTACACCTTC.

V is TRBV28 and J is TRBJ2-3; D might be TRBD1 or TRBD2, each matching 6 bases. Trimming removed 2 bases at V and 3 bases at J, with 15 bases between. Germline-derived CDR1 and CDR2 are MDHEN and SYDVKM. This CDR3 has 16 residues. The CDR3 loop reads CASSLGMGGATDTQYF. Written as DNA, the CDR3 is TGTGCCAGCAGTTTAGGTATGGGGGGCGCGACAGATACGCAGTATTTT.

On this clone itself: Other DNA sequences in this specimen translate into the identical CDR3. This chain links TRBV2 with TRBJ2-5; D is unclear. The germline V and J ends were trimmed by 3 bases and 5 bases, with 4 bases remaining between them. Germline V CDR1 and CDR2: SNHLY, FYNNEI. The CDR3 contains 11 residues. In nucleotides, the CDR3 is TGTGCCAGCAGTGACCGGGAGACCCAGTACTTC. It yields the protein CASSDRETQYF.

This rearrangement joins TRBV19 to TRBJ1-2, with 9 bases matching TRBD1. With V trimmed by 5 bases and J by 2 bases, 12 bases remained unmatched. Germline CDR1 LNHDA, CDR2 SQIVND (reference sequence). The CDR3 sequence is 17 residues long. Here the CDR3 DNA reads TGTGCCAGTAGTCGGGGGACAGGGAGCAGTCGGAACTATGGCTACACCTTC. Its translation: CASSRGTGSSRNYGYTF. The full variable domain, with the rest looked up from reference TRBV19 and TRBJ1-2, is DGGITQSPKYLFRKEGQNVTLSCEQNLNHDAMYWYRQDPGQGLRLIYYSQIVNDFQKGDIAEGYSVSREKKESFPLTVTSAQKNPTAFYLCASSRGTGSSRNYGYTFGSGTRLTVV.

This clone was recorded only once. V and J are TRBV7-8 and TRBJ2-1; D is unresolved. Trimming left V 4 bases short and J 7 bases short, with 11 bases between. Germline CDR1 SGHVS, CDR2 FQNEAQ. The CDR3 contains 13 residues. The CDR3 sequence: CASSSRFQNEQFF. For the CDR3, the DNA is TGTGCCAGCAGCTCTCGGTTCCAGAATGAGCAGTTCTTC.

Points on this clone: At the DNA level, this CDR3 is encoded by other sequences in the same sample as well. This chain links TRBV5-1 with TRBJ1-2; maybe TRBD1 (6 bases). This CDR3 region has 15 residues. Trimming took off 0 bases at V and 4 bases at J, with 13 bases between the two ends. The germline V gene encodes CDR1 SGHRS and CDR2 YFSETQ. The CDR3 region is CASSLGGTGSYGYTF. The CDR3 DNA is TGCGCCAGCAGCTTGGGGGGAACAGGGTCCTATGGCTACACCTTC.

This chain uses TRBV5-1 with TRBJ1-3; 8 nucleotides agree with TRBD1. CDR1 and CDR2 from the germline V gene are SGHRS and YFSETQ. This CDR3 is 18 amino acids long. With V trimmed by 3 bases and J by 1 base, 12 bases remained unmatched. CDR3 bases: TGCGCCAGCAGCTCCTATGGACAGGGCGGAACATCTGGAAACACCATATATTTT. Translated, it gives CASSSYGQGGTSGNTIYF.

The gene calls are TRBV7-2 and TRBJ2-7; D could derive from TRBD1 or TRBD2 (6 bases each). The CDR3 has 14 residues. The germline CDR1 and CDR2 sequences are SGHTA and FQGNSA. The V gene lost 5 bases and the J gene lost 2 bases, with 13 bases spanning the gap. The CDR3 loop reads CASSPDGGPYEQYF. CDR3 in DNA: TGTGCCAGCAGCCCCGATGGGGGGCCCTACGAGCAGTACTTC. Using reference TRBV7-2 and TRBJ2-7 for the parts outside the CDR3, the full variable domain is GAGVSQSPSNKVTEKGKDVELRCDPISGHTALYWYRQSLGQGLEFLIYFQGNSAPDKSGLPSDRFSAERTGGSVSTLTIQRTQQEDSAVYLCASSPDGGPYEQYFGPGTRLTVT.